This T cell receptor beta chain came from a study of blood T cell repertoires in COVID-19. Study-wide background: The analysed material was cDNA or gDNA that came from T cells, B-cell-depleted T cells, or PBMCs.

CDR1 is MGHRA, CDR2 YSYEKL, per germline. The V segment lost 3 bases and the J segment 2 bases; nucleotides outside the gene matches: 6. The CDR3 consists of 15 residues. Under the authors' procedure: Amplification from reference gene primers served as the basis for estimated nucleated cell counts. Repertoires were generated with immunoSEQ multiplex PCR, while TCRdb's copy carries only in-frame clones and drops some. The D gene and trimming were derived from the DNA, and the V and J assignments and clone size from that table. Of roughly 51,000 clones in the sample, around 93% were seen once. The rearrangement joins TRBV4-1 to TRBJ1-2, with TRBD1 matching over 7 bases. This clonotype originated in a woman between 55 and 75 years old with active or convalescent COVID-19. Source material: peripheral blood. The CDR3, as DNA: TGCGCCAGCAGCCATCGGTCACAGGGGAACTATGGCTACACCTTC. Amino acid sequence: CASSHRSQGNYGYTF.